What follows are 17 T cell receptor beta chains derived from one specimen sequenced in a study of tumor-infiltrating lymphocytes in primary liver carcinoma. TCR beta cDNA came from about 500 ng total RNA, primed with a constant-region primer. Investigators got TCR beta libraries out of three nested multiplex PCR rounds, done with slightly modified ARM-PCR. A C-beta reverse primer and TRBV1-TRBV30 forward primers served in each of the first two PCR rounds, at about 10 cycles apiece. TCRdb ran MiXCR on the multiplex PCR reads and lists one entry per CDR3 protein. The repertoire has tens of thousands of distinct CDR3 sequences, roughly 72% of them found once; the top ten carry roughly a fifth. DNA and RNA were both co-extracted from 20-30 mg of bulk tissue that had not been sorted. The sequencing input was liver tumor tissue from sampling region 1. Subset noted: tumor region T1, superior pole. Every receptor here comes from a middle-aged man with primary liver carcinoma and hepatitis B virus infection.

For this clonotype: A much larger clone sits a single nucleotide away, making a read error possible. This chain connects TRBV28 to TRBJ2-7, with D perhaps assigned TRBD1 or TRBD2 (5 bases each). The germline gives CDR1 MDHEN, CDR2 SYDVKM. The CDR3 consists of 13 residues. DNA for the CDR3: TGTGCCAGCAGTCTTCGGGACCGTCTGAGCAATAACTTC. Amino acid sequence: CASSLRDRLSNNF. The whole variable domain, filled in from reference TRBV28 and TRBJ2-7, reads DVKVTQSSRYLVKRTGEKVFLECVQDMDHENMFWYRQDPGLGLRLIYFSYDVKMKEKGDIPEGYSVSREKKERFSLILESASTNQTSMYLCASSLRDRLSNNFGPGTRLTVT.

Remarks on this clonotype: A read error is possible here, since a much larger clone lies one base away. The genes are TRBV5-1 and TRBJ2-4, with 9 bases that match TRBD2. Germline CDR1 SGHRS, CDR2 YFSETQ. The CDR3 has 19 amino acids. Trimming at V came to 4 bases and at J to 2 bases, leaving 16 bases not matched to a gene. CDR3 in DNA: TGCGCCAGCAGCGCCACCATCTCTAGCGGGGAAATAACCAAAAACATTCAGTACTTC. As protein: CASSATISSGEITKNIQYF.

The rearrangement links TRBV11-2 to TRBJ2-3; perhaps TRBD2 as D (6 bases). Trimming shortened V by 6 bases and J by 15 bases, and 40 bases separated the two germline ends. Germline V gene data show CDR1 as SGHAT and CDR2 as FQNNGV. The CDR3 sequence is 19 residues long. The CDR3 DNA sequence: TGTGCCAGCAGGACTCCTCGAGGCTGGAGATCTACTAGCACAGATATGCAATATTTT. It yields the protein CASRTPRGWRSTSTDMQYF.

In its sample, this clonotype was seen once. This chain uses TRBV11-1 with TRBJ2-1; 8 bases line up with TRBD2. CDR3 size: 17 residues. Germline V gene sequence: CDR1 SGHAT, CDR2 FQDESV (reference sequence). V shed 5 bases and J 5 bases; nucleotides not matched to a gene: 14. CDR3 coding DNA: TGTGCCAGCAGCCTGGAACCAGCGGGAGATGTTGACAATGAGCAGTTCTTC. It codes for CASSLEPAGDVDNEQFF.

Points on this clonotype: A read error may produce the germline difference seen at one junction end. The chain carries TRBV4-1 and TRBJ2-3; D is undetermined. The CDR3 length is 14 residues. The germline CDR1 and CDR2 sequences are MGHRA and YSYEKL. The CDR3 coding sequence is TGCTCCAGCAGCCAAGGTCAGAACACAGATACGCAGTATTTT. Translation: CSSSQGQNTDTQYF.

This clonotype has ten or more counts. V and J are TRBV2 and TRBJ2-2, with TRBD1 identical over 11 bases. Trimming cost V 6 bases and J 2 bases; bases outside gene matches: 8. Germline CDR1 SNHLY, CDR2 FYNNEI. The length of the CDR3 is 17 residues. DNA of the CDR3: TGTGCCAGCAGAGTCCGGGACAGGGGGACTAACACCGGGGAGCTGTTTTTT. Residues: CASRVRDRGTNTGELFF. Filled out from reference TRBV2 and TRBJ2-2, the complete variable domain reads EPEVTQTPSHQVTQMGQEVILRCVPISNHLYFYWYRQILGQKVEFLVSFYNNEISEKSEIFDDQFSVERPDGSNFTLKIRSTKLEDSAMYFCASRVRDRGTNTGELFFGEGSRLTVL.

This clonotype was seen many times. This sequence joins TRBV6-6 and TRBJ2-1; 12 bases are a match to TRBD1. CDR1 is MNHNY and CDR2 is SVGAGI in the germline V gene (reference sequence). The CDR3 totals 15 residues. The J segment lost 9 bases and the V segment lost 2 bases, leaving 5 bases of the junction unmatched. This CDR3 reads CASSYQGQGAAEQFF. The CDR3 DNA sequence: TGTGCCAGCAGTTACCAGGGACAGGGGGCCGCTGAGCAGTTCTTC.

Ten or more counts support this clonotype. The V gene is TRBV12-3 or TRBV12-4, the J gene TRBJ2-7; tentatively, D is TRBD1 or TRBD2 (5 bases each). The V end was cut by 10 bases, the J end by 7 bases, with 26 bases between. This CDR3 has 15 amino acids. The CDR3 here is CATAPLGLLGDEQYF. CDR3 DNA: TGTGCCACCGCCCCGCTCGGACTGCTGGGGGATGAGCAGTACTTC.

Notes on this clonotype: The junction departs from the called germline gene at one end, perhaps through a read error. J is TRBJ2-1 and V is TRBV29-1; D gene uncertain. Germline CDR1 reads SQVTM; CDR2 reads ANQGSEA. The CDR3 consists of 11 residues. DNA for the CDR3: TGCAGTGTTGAATGGAACAATGAGCAGTTCTTC. Protein: CSVEWNNEQFF.

CDR3 bases: TGTGCCAGCCCCCCGTCGGGGGGCCGAGCGGATACGCAGTATTTT. Protein: CASPPSGGRADTQYF. V usage is TRBV12-3 or TRBV12-4 and J usage is TRBJ2-3, with D maybe TRBD2 (7 bases). This CDR3 has 15 residues. Between the trimmed V and J ends, which lost 8 bases and 6 bases, there was a span of 21 bases.

The chain combines TRBV12-3 or TRBV12-4 with TRBJ2-1; 7 bases agree with TRBD2. This CDR3 region has 14 residues. Trimming removed 7 bases from V and 9 bases from J; junction bases left unmatched: 12. CDR3 DNA: TGTGCCAGCATTGGACTAGATGGGCTTGGTGAGCAGTTCTTC. Its translation: CASIGLDGLGEQFF.

The chain employs TRBV6-6 and TRBJ2-4, with a weak D call TRBD1 (5 bases). CDR3 length: 14 residues. Deletions cut 4 bases from V and 9 bases from J, with 16 bases between. CDR1 is MNHNY, CDR2 SVGAGI, per germline (reference sequence). CDR3 bases: TGTGCCAGCAGTTCCTTGACAGATGGAAGCATTCAGTACTTC. Residues: CASSSLTDGSIQYF.

The rearrangement links TRBV11-2 to TRBJ1-2, with TRBD1 as a possible D gene (5 bases). The CDR3 is made up of 14 amino acids. The ends were cut back, 7 bases at V and 3 bases at J, with 15 bases in the middle. CDR1 is SGHAT, CDR2 FQNNGV, per germline. The CDR3: CASNLGGAHYGYTF. The CDR3 DNA reads as TGTGCCAGCAATTTAGGAGGGGCACACTATGGCTACACCTTC. Combining the CDR3 with reference TRBV11-2 and TRBJ1-2 gives the whole variable domain EAGVAQSPRYKIIEKRQSVAFWCNPISGHATLYWYQQILGQGPKLLIQFQNNGVVDDSQLPKDRFSAERLKGVDSTLKIQPAKLEDSAVYLCASNLGGAHYGYTFGSGTRLTVV.

Comment on this clonotype: Relative to the germline gene, one junction end is altered; a read error may explain this. V is TRBV6-1 and J is TRBJ2-7; the D call may be TRBD1 or TRBD2 (5 bases each). The CDR3 covers 13 residues. The germline V gene has CDR1 MNHNS and CDR2 SASEGT. The CDR3 DNA sequence: TGTGCCAGCAATGAAGCGCTCCGGGACGATCAGTACTTC. Amino acid sequence: CASNEALRDDQYF.

Comment on this clonotype: As the CDR3 is not closed by the conserved phenylalanine or tryptophan, this likely results from a read error. The DNA is left out, because the CDR3 cannot be placed on it with certainty; the CDR3 is given as TCRdb lists it. The chain uses TRBV11-3 and TRBJ1-1; the table's TRBD1 call for D was not verified on the DNA. Per germline, CDR1 SGHNT and CDR2 YENEEA. The CDR3 spans 14 residues, counting both ends. The CDR3: CASSLDPDSTEAYS.

This clonotype was detected a few times. V and J are TRBV11-2 and TRBJ1-1, with D maybe TRBD1 (5 bases). The germline V gene encodes CDR1 SGHAT and CDR2 FQNNGV. The V and J ends lost 4 bases and 7 bases respectively, with 10 bases between them. The length of the CDR3 is 12 residues. The CDR3, as DNA: TGTGCCAGCAGCTGGGGCAGGGTTGAAGCTTTCTTT. Amino acid sequence: CASSWGRVEAFF. The entire variable domain, with the rest obtained from reference TRBV11-2 and TRBJ1-1, is as follows: EAGVAQSPRYKIIEKRQSVAFWCNPISGHATLYWYQQILGQGPKLLIQFQNNGVVDDSQLPKDRFSAERLKGVDSTLKIQPAKLEDSAVYLCASSWGRVEAFFGQGTRLTVV.

Turning to this clonotype: The germline gene is not matched at one end of the junction; a read error may be the cause. V is TRBV6-5 and J is TRBJ2-3; D possibly uses TRBD1 or TRBD2 (5 bases each). This CDR3 spans 14 amino acids. From germline, CDR1 is MNHEY and CDR2 SVGAGI. The CDR3 loop reads CARSPTRGTDTQLF. Written as DNA, the CDR3 is TGTGCCCGCAGTCCCACTCGGGGCACAGATACACAGCTTTTT.